What follows is one T cell receptor (beta chain) and its context. This table comes from immunoSEQ multiplex PCR, and its TCRdb copy is limited to in-frame clones, with some not included. Among 80,000 or so clones listed, roughly 92% were seen once. These data are taken from a study of control samples from healthy donors and cancer patients. Germline V lookup: CDR1 LGHNA, CDR2 YSLEER. V dropped 6 bases and J dropped 1 base, with 12 bases sitting between them. The CDR3 sequence is 14 residues long. The sequenced material came from blood. This chain uses TRBV4-3 with TRBJ1-1; TRBD1 might be the D (6 bases). This sequence originates from a middle-aged woman in good health. The CDR3 spells CASRLDRRNTEAFF. CDR3 bases: TGCGCCAGCAGACTAGACAGGAGGAACACTGAAGCTTTCTTT.